This record looks at one TCR beta chain sequence and its context. As yet, its antigen is unknown. This CDR3 has 12 residues. V was pared by 5 bases and J by 4 bases, with 6 bases between. In germline, CDR1 is LNHDA, CDR2 SQIVND (reference sequence). The sample belongs to a study of shared clonotypes between healthy human individuals. Study-level information: Those who served as donors were two women and a few men between the ages of 18 and 49. Overall study findings and caveats: It was anticipated that sequencing depth would influence how many clonotypes donors shared. Non-shared clonotypes had lower generation probabilities than those shared by all four donors. Sharing across a handful of donors was seen in 4% to 5% of naive CD4 clonotypes.

Repertoires were generated with immunoSEQ multiplex PCR, while TCRdb's copy carries only in-frame clones and drops some. Here the sample spans some 1,900,000 clones, approximately 95% being singletons. CD45RO-negative cells were positively selected for CCR7, leaving out terminally differentiated effector memory CD45RA+ cells. The clonotype originates from a man younger than 35 in good health. The rearrangement uses TRBV19 and TRBJ2-1; D gene ambiguous. Sequencing was performed on naive CD8+ T cells sorted from blood. CDR3 sequence reads: CASSEEYNEQFF. The CDR3 DNA is TGTGCCAGTAGTGAAGAGTACAATGAGCAGTTCTTC.